This passage covers 11 T cell receptor beta chains from one sample sequenced in a study of T cells in Graves' hyperthyroidism and ophthalmopathy. TCR beta CDR3 regions were amplified from RNA transcripts. First-round RT-PCR targeting the TCR CDR3 was performed with the HTBI primer set. TCRdb reanalysed the multiplex PCR reads using MiXCR and keeps one entry per CDR3 protein. The sample records approximately 530,000 distinct CDR3 sequences, over 15% being singletons. Sequencing was carried out using blood. Source of these receptors: a woman aged 18 to 35 with Graves' hyperthyroidism.

This clonotype turned up a few times. J is TRBJ2-2 and V is TRBV20-1, with D perhaps being TRBD1 or TRBD2 (5 bases each). Germline CDR1 DFQATT, CDR2 SNEGSKA (reference sequence). Trimming pared 3 bases from V and 5 bases from J, leaving 19 bases between. The CDR3 runs to 16 residues. The CDR3 loop reads CSARRLSRGATGELFF. Here the CDR3 DNA reads TGCAGTGCTAGGAGGTTGTCCCGGGGCGCGACCGGGGAGCTGTTTTTT.

This clonotype turned up a few times. The chain uses TRBV5-1 and TRBJ2-1, with D possibly TRBD2 on 7 matching bases. The CDR3 runs to 17 residues. The ends were cut back, 1 base at V and 0 bases at J, with 14 bases in the middle. Germline V CDR1 and CDR2: SGHRS, YFSETQ. DNA of the CDR3: TGCGCCAGCAGCTTGCGGGGCGGGGGCTCCTCCTACAATGAGCAGTTCTTC. Its translation: CASSLRGGGSSYNEQFF.

The gene calls are TRBV9 and TRBJ2-2; a weak D match, TRBD2 (5 bases). Looked up from germline, CDR1 is SGDLS and CDR2 is YYNGEE. Deletions cut 5 bases from V and 1 base from J, with 9 bases between. The CDR3 extends over 14 amino acids. This CDR3 is CASRVRGNTGELFF. The CDR3 region has the DNA TGTGCCAGCAGGGTACGGGGGAACACCGGGGAGCTGTTTTTT.

This clonotype came up a few times. The J gene is TRBJ1-5, the V gene TRBV12-3 or TRBV12-4; 8 bases align to TRBD1. Trimming took 6 bases from V and 6 from J; bases not matched to a gene: 10. The CDR3 runs 15 residues. The CDR3: CASRADRGGSQPQHF. CDR3 nucleotides: TGTGCCAGCAGGGCTGACAGGGGAGGAAGTCAGCCCCAGCATTTT.

The genes are TRBV24-1 and TRBJ2-2; no firm D call. Germline V gene sequence: CDR1 KGHDR, CDR2 SFDVKD. Trimming pared 4 bases from V and 4 bases from J, leaving 6 bases between. CDR3 length: 13 residues. The CDR3 loop reads CATSDPSTGELFF. The CDR3 DNA reads as TGTGCCACCAGTGACCCCAGCACCGGGGAGCTGTTTTTT.

The chain has TRBV19 and TRBJ1-3; D call uncertain. The CDR3 extends over 16 amino acids. Germline-derived CDR1 and CDR2 are LNHDA and SQIVND (reference sequence). The germline V and J ends were trimmed by 3 bases and 4 bases, with 16 bases remaining between them. The CDR3 protein is CASSIPGSGSGNTIYF. The CDR3, as DNA: TGTGCCAGTAGTATCCCCGGTAGTGGATCCGGAAACACCATATATTTT.

This clonotype was picked up many times. The chain carries TRBV12-3 or TRBV12-4 and TRBJ1-1, with D possibly being TRBD1 (5 bases). The CDR3 is 15 residues long. V was pared by 6 bases and J by 1 base, with 15 bases between. The chain's CDR3 is CASRFGGPTNTEAFF. In DNA form, the CDR3 reads TGTGCCAGCAGGTTTGGGGGTCCGACGAACACTGAAGCTTTCTTT.

This clonotype was recorded a few times. CDR3 in amino acids: CASSPGRLAGPDTQYF. The DNA for the CDR3 is TGCGCCAGCAGCCCCGGAAGGCTAGCGGGGCCAGATACGCAGTATTTT. This chain links TRBV5-1 with TRBJ2-3, with 9 positions matching TRBD2. The CDR3 length is 16 residues. V gave up 4 bases and J gave up 4 bases; unmatched junction bases: 10. Looked up from germline, CDR1 is SGHRS and CDR2 is YFSETQ.

The CDR3 DNA follows: TGTGCCGGCGGCTTCTTGGCCAAGAACACTGAAGCTTTCTTT. Amino acid sequence: CAGGFLAKNTEAFF. The chain uses TRBV5-5 and TRBJ1-1; D gene ambiguous. CDR3 length: 14 residues. CDR1 and CDR2 (germline): SGHKS, YYEKEE (reference sequence). V dropped 10 bases and J dropped 1 base, with 17 bases sitting between them.

This clonotype was picked up many times. This chain joins TRBV7-9 and TRBJ2-1; TRBD2 matches 13 bases. The CDR3 runs to 16 residues. V was pared by 5 bases and J by 6 bases, with 7 bases of the junction left unmatched. Germline CDR1 reads SEHNR; CDR2 reads FQNEAQ (reference sequence). CDR3 region: CASSPTSGGLGNEQFF. The CDR3 region has the DNA TGTGCCAGCAGCCCGACTAGCGGGGGGCTGGGCAATGAGCAGTTCTTC. The full variable domain, completed using reference TRBV7-9 and TRBJ2-1, is DTGVSQNPRHKITKRGQNVTFRCDPISEHNRLYWYRQTLGQGPEFLTYFQNEAQLEKSRLLSDRFSAERPKGSFSTLEIQRTEQGDSAMYLCASSPTSGGLGNEQFFGPGTRLTVL.

This clonotype has a single count. V usage is TRBV7-9 and J usage is TRBJ2-7; tentatively, D is TRBD1 or TRBD2 (5 bases each). CDR1 is SEHNR and CDR2 is FQNEAQ in the germline V gene (reference sequence). Trimming pared 7 bases from V and 3 bases from J, leaving 16 bases between. CDR3 length equals 14 residues. The CDR3 DNA follows: TGTGCCAGCAACACTAGGGGTATAGGCTACGAGCAGTACTTC. This translates into CASNTRGIGYEQYF.